The 31 T cell receptor beta chains in this list originate from one sample, sequenced in a study of control samples from healthy donors and cancer patients. Libraries were prepared by immunoSEQ multiplex PCR; TCRdb keeps only in-frame clonotypes and omits some of them. The sample records approximately 150,000 clones, around 94% being singletons. The sequenced sample was blood. These receptors were collected from a man aged 40-50 years in good health.

The J gene is TRBJ1-1, the V gene TRBV2, with D possibly matching TRBD1 (5 bases). CDR1 SNHLY and CDR2 FYNNEI come from the germline V gene. With 4 bases removed from V and 1 base from J, the gap between germline ends came to 13 bases. This CDR3 region has 15 residues. This CDR3 reads CASSVGRGTNTEAFF. CDR3 DNA sequence: TGTGCCAGCAGTGTTGGGAGGGGAACGAACACTGAAGCTTTCTTT. Combining the CDR3 with reference TRBV2 and TRBJ1-1 gives the whole variable domain EPEVTQTPSHQVTQMGQEVILRCVPISNHLYFYWYRQILGQKVEFLVSFYNNEISEKSEIFDDQFSVERPDGSNFTLKIRSTKLEDSAMYFCASSVGRGTNTEAFFGQGTRLTVV.

The J gene is TRBJ1-4, the V gene TRBV2, with D maybe TRBD1 (5 bases). Germline CDR1 is SNHLY and CDR2 is FYNNEI. The CDR3 loop spans 14 amino acids. V lost 4 bases, J lost 4 bases, and 10 bases lay in between. The CDR3 loop reads CASSATAFNEKLFF. Written as DNA, the CDR3 is TGTGCCAGCAGTGCGACAGCGTTTAATGAAAAACTGTTTTTT. Based on the CDR3 plus reference TRBV2 and TRBJ1-4, the full variable domain is EPEVTQTPSHQVTQMGQEVILRCVPISNHLYFYWYRQILGQKVEFLVSFYNNEISEKSEIFDDQFSVERPDGSNFTLKIRSTKLEDSAMYFCASSATAFNEKLFFGSGTQLSVL.

This clone was seen only once. The chain employs TRBV4-2 and TRBJ2-3; a weak D match, TRBD2 (5 bases). The V end was cut by 2 bases, the J end by 2 bases, with 23 bases between. Germline loops: CDR1 LGHNA, CDR2 YNFKEQ. The CDR3 runs to 19 residues. This CDR3 is CASSQTPGYQRENTDTQYF. As DNA, the CDR3 is TGTGCCAGCAGCCAAACCCCGGGGTATCAGCGAGAAAACACAGATACGCAGTATTTT.

V is TRBV7-9 and J is TRBJ1-2, with 8 bases that match TRBD1. The CDR3 sequence is 17 residues long. Germline CDR1 is SEHNR and CDR2 is FQNEAQ (reference sequence). Losses at the gene ends were 5 bases for V and 1 base for J; bases not matched to a gene: 12. CDR3 DNA sequence: TGTGCCAGCAGCGGGGTGACAGGGGCCTCCTTTAACTATGGCTACACCTTC. Its translation: CASSGVTGASFNYGYTF.

Details on this clone: The junction shows a germline mismatch at one end, possibly a read error. The rearrangement uses TRBV7-2 and TRBJ1-2; 8 positions agree with TRBD1. Germline V CDR1 and CDR2: SGHTA, FQGNSA. This CDR3 is built from 15 residues. Here the CDR3 reads CVSSLGRTGSDGYTF. CDR3 bases: TGTGTCAGCAGCTTAGGGCGGACAGGGTCGGATGGCTACACCTTC.

The chain has TRBV7-9 and TRBJ2-5, with 8 bases identical to TRBD1. The CDR3 consists of 15 residues. CDR1 SEHNR and CDR2 FQNEAQ come from the germline V gene (reference sequence). Trimming took 1 base from V and 1 from J; bases not matched to a gene: 2. The CDR3, as DNA: TGTGCCAGCAGCTTAGTAGACAGGGGCCAAGAGACCCAGTACTTC. Amino acid sequence: CASSLVDRGQETQYF.

V is TRBV4-3 and J is TRBJ1-4; D remains ambiguous. This CDR3 has 14 residues. The germline V gene has CDR1 LGHNA and CDR2 YSLEER. V lost 0 bases and J 4 bases, leaving 6 bases between the germline ends. CDR3 protein: CASSQDRFNEKLFF. CDR3 in DNA: TGCGCCAGCAGCCAAGACAGGTTTAATGAAAAACTGTTTTTT.

The CDR3 DNA reads TGTGCCAGCAGCCTGGGGACAGGGGGAATTGGCTACACCTTC. Translation gives CASSLGTGGIGYTF. The V and J genes are TRBV7-9 and TRBJ1-2; 11 bases are a match to TRBD1. The CDR3 totals 14 residues. J was trimmed by 7 bases and V by 5 bases; bases with no gene match: 6. The germline CDR1 and CDR2 sequences are SEHNR and FQNEAQ (reference sequence).

Only a few counts were recorded for this clone. The gene calls are TRBV2 and TRBJ1-6; possibly TRBD1 for D (5 bases). Germline CDR1 SNHLY, CDR2 FYNNEI. V lost 8 bases and J lost 7, with 18 bases in between. The length of the CDR3 is 15 residues. The chain's CDR3 is CASVPGAIGNSPLHF. The CDR3 bases are TGTGCCAGCGTTCCCGGGGCAATTGGAAATTCACCCCTCCACTTT.

The rearrangement joins TRBV10-1 to TRBJ2-3; the match to TRBD2 covers 10 bases. J was trimmed by 8 bases and V by 0 bases; bases with no gene match: 14. The CDR3 covers 18 residues. Germline lookup yields CDR1 WNHNN and CDR2 SYGVQD (reference sequence). In DNA, the CDR3 is TGCGCCAGCAGTGAGTCGACTCTAGCGGGGGCTCAAGAGGGTACGCAGTATTTT. It specifies CASSESTLAGAQEGTQYF.

This sequence joins TRBV10-3 and TRBJ1-1; D uncertain. Trimming took off 7 bases at V and 1 base at J, with 10 bases between the two ends. Germline V gene sequence: CDR1 ENHRY, CDR2 SYGVKD. The CDR3 runs 13 residues. CDR3 sequence: CAITSSGNTEAFF. In nucleotides, the CDR3 is TGTGCCATCACTAGCTCCGGGAACACTGAAGCTTTCTTT.

The chain employs TRBV5-4 and TRBJ1-1; 7 bases agree with TRBD1. V shed 2 bases and J 4 bases; nucleotides not matched to a gene: 8. Per germline, CDR1 SGHNT and CDR2 YYREEE (reference sequence). This CDR3 contains 15 residues. As DNA, the CDR3 is TGTGCCAGCAGCTTAACAGGGGCCGCGGGCACTGAAGCTTTCTTT. This encodes CASSLTGAAGTEAFF.

The chain employs TRBV25-1 and TRBJ1-4, with D maybe TRBD1 (6 bases). This CDR3 spans 15 amino acids. V lost 4 bases and J lost 1, with 10 bases in between. Germline V CDR1 and CDR2: MGHDK, SYGVNS. The CDR3 loop reads CASSGQVETNEKLFF. The CDR3 bases are TGTGCCAGCAGTGGACAGGTTGAAACTAATGAAAAACTGTTTTTT.

The chain carries TRBV29-1 and TRBJ2-3, with D possibly TRBD1 on 6 matching bases. Trimming stripped 5 bases from V and 4 bases from J, with 10 bases between. The CDR3 extends over 12 amino acids. Germline assignment: CDR1 SQVTM and CDR2 ANQGSEA. The chain's CDR3 is CSVTRQADTQYF. CDR3 DNA sequence: TGCAGCGTTACTAGACAGGCAGATACGCAGTATTTT.

The CDR3 nucleotides read TGTGCCAGCAGCTTAGTCGGCAATCAGCCCCAGCATTTT. Its translation is CASSLVGNQPQHF. The chain joins TRBV11-2 to TRBJ1-5, with D hard to call. CDR3 length: 13 residues. The germline V and J ends were trimmed by 1 base and 2 bases, with 3 bases remaining between them. Germline values: CDR1 SGHAT, CDR2 FQNNGV.

The V call is TRBV28, the J call TRBJ1-5; D possibly corresponds to TRBD1 (5 bases). The CDR3 contains 12 residues. Per the germline V gene, CDR1 is MDHEN and CDR2 is SYDVKM. V was shortened by 8 bases and J by 7 bases, with 12 bases between the two germline ends. The CDR3: CASYGGGQPQHF. The CDR3, as DNA: TGTGCCAGCTACGGGGGGGGACAGCCCCAGCATTTT.

The chain joins TRBV4-1 to TRBJ1-5, with a weak D call TRBD1 (6 bases). V was trimmed by 2 bases and J by 0 bases, leaving 14 bases between them. The CDR3 covers 17 residues. The germline V gene has CDR1 MGHRA and CDR2 YSYEKL. CDR3 sequence (DNA): TGCGCCAGCAGCCAACACTTGGACAGCTATAGCAATCAGCCCCAGCATTTT. Translation gives CASSQHLDSYSNQPQHF.

This clone was counted a few times. This chain uses TRBV6-2 or TRBV6-3 with TRBJ2-3; D is unresolved. There are 13 residues in the CDR3. V shed 0 bases and J shed 2 bases, with 3 bases lying between them. CDR1 MNHEY and CDR2 SVGEGT come from the germline V gene. CDR3 in DNA: TGTGCCAGCAGTTACTCGGACACAGATACGCAGTATTTT. Translation: CASSYSDTDTQYF.

The genes are TRBV11-2 and TRBJ2-6; no clear D gene. Trimming removed 10 bases at V and 5 bases at J, with 12 bases between. From germline, CDR1 is SGHAT and CDR2 FQNNGV. The CDR3 contains 13 residues. The chain's CDR3 is CATKGYRANVLTF. The CDR3 nucleotides read TGTGCCACGAAAGGCTATAGGGCCAACGTCCTGACTTTC.

This chain connects TRBV29-1 to TRBJ1-5, with D tentatively TRBD1 (5 bases). The V gene lost 6 bases and the J gene lost 0 bases, with 15 bases spanning the gap. Germline assignment: CDR1 SQVTM and CDR2 ANQGSEA. The CDR3 contains 15 residues. CDR3 amino acids: CSVGEGASSNQPQHF. The CDR3 DNA reads TGCAGCGTAGGCGAAGGGGCAAGTAGCAATCAGCCCCAGCATTTT.

The chain's CDR3 is CASSVGLAGASEQYF. The CDR3 DNA is TGTGCCAGTAGTGTTGGACTAGCGGGAGCATCTGAGCAGTACTTC. This chain connects TRBV19 to TRBJ2-7, with 13 bases identical to TRBD2. The length of the CDR3 is 15 residues. Trimming removed 5 bases from V and 7 bases from J; junction bases left unmatched: 8. Germline CDR1 reads LNHDA; CDR2 reads SQIVND (reference sequence).

The chain combines TRBV2 with TRBJ2-5; TRBD1 matches 8 bases. This CDR3 comprises 13 residues. V lost 5 bases to trimming and J lost 2 bases; unmatched junction nucleotides: 1. Germline values: CDR1 SNHLY, CDR2 FYNNEI. The chain's CDR3 is CASSRTGQETQYF. The CDR3 nucleotides are TGTGCCAGCAGTCGGACAGGGCAAGAGACCCAGTACTTC. Complete variable domain (other parts from reference TRBV2 and TRBJ2-5): EPEVTQTPSHQVTQMGQEVILRCVPISNHLYFYWYRQILGQKVEFLVSFYNNEISEKSEIFDDQFSVERPDGSNFTLKIRSTKLEDSAMYFCASSRTGQETQYFGPGTRLLVL.

The chain carries TRBV7-3 and TRBJ2-1; weak D call: TRBD2 (5 bases). This CDR3 has 17 amino acids. In germline, CDR1 is SGHTA, CDR2 FQGTGA. V gave up 5 bases and J gave up 0 bases, with 17 bases separating them. DNA for the CDR3: TGTGCCAGCAGCGCCCGGGGTCGGCTCCTCTCCTACAATGAGCAGTTCTTC. Its translation: CASSARGRLLSYNEQFF.

V gene TRBV5-1 combines with J gene TRBJ2-3; weak D call: TRBD1 (5 bases). The CDR3 is 16 residues long. Trimming left V 0 bases short and J 2 bases short, with 13 bases between. Germline CDR1 SGHRS, CDR2 YFSETQ. The CDR3 here is CASSLDAVGATDTQYF. The CDR3 DNA reads TGCGCCAGCAGCTTGGATGCGGTTGGGGCCACAGATACGCAGTATTTT.

The chain links TRBV3-1 (or the pseudogene TRBV3-2) to TRBJ1-6; no definite D call. V was clipped by 6 bases and J by 7 bases, with 13 bases between them. Germline assignment: CDR1 LGHDT and CDR2 YNNKEL (reference sequence). This CDR3 spans 14 amino acids. The CDR3 reads CASSGRAENSPLHF. CDR3 DNA sequence: TGTGCCAGCAGTGGGAGGGCGGAGAATTCACCCCTCCACTTT.

A few counts support this clone. This chain connects TRBV7-9 to TRBJ2-2, with D perhaps TRBD2 (5 bases). Germline V gives CDR1 SEHNR, CDR2 FQNEAQ (reference sequence). Trimming removed 7 bases at V and 0 bases at J, with 12 bases between. CDR3 size: 15 residues. CDR3 nucleotides: TGTGCCAGCACTGTGTCGGGGTCGAACACCGGGGAGCTGTTTTTT. Translating gives CASTVSGSNTGELFF.

J is TRBJ2-1 and V is TRBV23-1; possible D gene TRBD1, 6 bases. TRBV23-1 qualifies as an ORF whose function is uncertain. The germline V and J ends were trimmed by 4 bases and 9 bases, with 19 bases remaining between them. This CDR3 contains 15 residues. The CDR3 DNA follows: TGCGCCAGCAGTCCCCAAGACAGGTTACCGAGTGAGCAGTTCTTC. It codes for CASSPQDRLPSEQFF.

The chain employs TRBV3-1 (or the pseudogene TRBV3-2) and TRBJ2-3; 7 nucleotides align to TRBD1. CDR3 length: 16 amino acids. CDR1 and CDR2 from the germline V gene are LGHDT and YNNKEL (reference sequence). With V trimmed by 0 bases and J by 3 bases, 6 bases remained unmatched. CDR3 bases: TGTGCCAGCAGCCAAGATTACAACAGGGGAACAGATACGCAGTATTTT. This gives the protein CASSQDYNRGTDTQYF.

This chain links TRBV13 with TRBJ1-2; D gene ambiguous. Germline V gene lookup returns CDR1 PRHDT and CDR2 FYEKMQ (reference sequence). The CDR3 is 15 amino acids. Trimming pared 5 bases from V and 7 bases from J, leaving 20 bases between. DNA for the CDR3: TGTGCCAGCAGCCTACCGCGAAAAGGGCTAAGTGGCTACACCTTC. Protein: CASSLPRKGLSGYTF.

The chain has TRBV7-9 and TRBJ2-7, with D perhaps matching TRBD1 or TRBD2 (5 bases each). The CDR3 spans 15 residues. From germline, CDR1 is SEHNR and CDR2 FQNEAQ (reference sequence). V was trimmed by 5 bases and J by 3 bases, leaving 17 bases between them. CDR3 region: CASSPARTGHYEQYF. CDR3 coding DNA: TGTGCCAGCAGCCCCGCGCGGACGGGGCACTACGAGCAGTACTTC.

This sequence joins TRBV12-5 and TRBJ1-2; no clear D gene. This CDR3 is 14 amino acids long. With 6 bases removed from V and 8 bases from J, the gap between germline ends came to 19 bases. Germline-derived CDR1 and CDR2 are LGHNT and FRNRAP. The CDR3 bases are TGTGCTAGTGGCCAAATCCCAGGAGGAAGGGGCTACACCTTC. Protein: CASGQIPGGRGYTF.